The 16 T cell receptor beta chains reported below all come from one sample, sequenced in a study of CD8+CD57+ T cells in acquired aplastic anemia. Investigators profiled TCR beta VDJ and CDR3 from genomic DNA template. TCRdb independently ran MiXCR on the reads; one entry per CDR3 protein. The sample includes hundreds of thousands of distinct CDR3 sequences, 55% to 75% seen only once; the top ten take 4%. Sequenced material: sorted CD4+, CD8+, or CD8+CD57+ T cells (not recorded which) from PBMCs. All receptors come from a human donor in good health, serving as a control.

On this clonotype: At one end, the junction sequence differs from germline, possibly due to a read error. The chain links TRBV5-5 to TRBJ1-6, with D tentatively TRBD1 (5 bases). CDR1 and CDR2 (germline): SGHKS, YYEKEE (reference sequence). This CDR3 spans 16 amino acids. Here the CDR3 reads CASSQGAGRINSPLHF. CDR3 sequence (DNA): TGCGCCAGCAGCCAAGGGGCAGGGCGGATTAATTCACCCCTCCACTTT.

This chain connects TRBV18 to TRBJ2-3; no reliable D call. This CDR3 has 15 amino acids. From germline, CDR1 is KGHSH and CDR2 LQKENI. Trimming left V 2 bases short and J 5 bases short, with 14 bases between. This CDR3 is CASSPVSTVGDTQYF. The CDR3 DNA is TGTGCCAGCTCACCAGTTTCCACGGTGGGAGATACGCAGTATTTT.

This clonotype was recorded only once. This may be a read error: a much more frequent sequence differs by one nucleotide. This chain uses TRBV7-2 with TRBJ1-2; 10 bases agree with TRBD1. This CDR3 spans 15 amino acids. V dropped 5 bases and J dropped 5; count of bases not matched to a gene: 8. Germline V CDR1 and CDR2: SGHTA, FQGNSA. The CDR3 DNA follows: TGTGCCAGCAGCGAATCGGGACAGGGGTCTTATGGCTACACCTTC. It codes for CASSESGQGSYGYTF. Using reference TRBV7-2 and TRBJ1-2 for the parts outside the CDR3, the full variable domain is GAGVSQSPSNKVTEKGKDVELRCDPISGHTALYWYRQSLGQGLEFLIYFQGNSAPDKSGLPSDRFSAERTGGSVSTLTIQRTQQEDSAVYLCASSESGQGSYGYTFGSGTRLTVV.

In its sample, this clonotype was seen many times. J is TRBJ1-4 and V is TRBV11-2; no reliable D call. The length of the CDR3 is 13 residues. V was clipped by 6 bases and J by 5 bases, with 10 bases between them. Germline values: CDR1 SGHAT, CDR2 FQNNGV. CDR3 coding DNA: TGTGCCAGCAGTTCCCCGGGAAATGAAAAACTGTTTTTT. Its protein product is CASSSPGNEKLFF.

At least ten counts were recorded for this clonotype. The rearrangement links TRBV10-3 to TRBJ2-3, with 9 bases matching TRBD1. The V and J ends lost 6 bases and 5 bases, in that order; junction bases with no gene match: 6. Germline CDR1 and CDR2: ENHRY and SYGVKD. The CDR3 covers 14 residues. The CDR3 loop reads CAISPQGARDTQYF. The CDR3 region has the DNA TGTGCCATCAGCCCACAGGGGGCTAGAGATACGCAGTATTTT.

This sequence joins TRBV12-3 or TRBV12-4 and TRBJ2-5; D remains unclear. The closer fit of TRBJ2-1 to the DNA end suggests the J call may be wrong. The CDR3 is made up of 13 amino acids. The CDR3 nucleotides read TGTGCCAGCAAGCGAGATCACGGTAATGAGCAGTTCTTC. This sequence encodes CASKRDHGNEQFF.

The CDR3 nucleotides read TGCAGTGCTAGATTAAGCCAGGGGGCCAACGTCCTGACTTTC. Encoded protein: CSARLSQGANVLTF. The V and J genes are TRBV20-1 and TRBJ2-6, with no clear D. Trimming took off 2 bases at V and 4 bases at J, with 9 bases between the two ends. This CDR3 region has 14 residues. Germline V gives CDR1 DFQATT, CDR2 SNEGSKA (reference sequence).

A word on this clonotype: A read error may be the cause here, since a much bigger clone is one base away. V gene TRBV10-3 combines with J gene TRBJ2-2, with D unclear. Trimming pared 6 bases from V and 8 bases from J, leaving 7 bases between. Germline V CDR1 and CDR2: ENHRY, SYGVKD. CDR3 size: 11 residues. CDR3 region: CAIRQGGELFF. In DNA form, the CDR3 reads TGTGCCATCAGACAAGGTGGGGAGCTGTTTTTT.

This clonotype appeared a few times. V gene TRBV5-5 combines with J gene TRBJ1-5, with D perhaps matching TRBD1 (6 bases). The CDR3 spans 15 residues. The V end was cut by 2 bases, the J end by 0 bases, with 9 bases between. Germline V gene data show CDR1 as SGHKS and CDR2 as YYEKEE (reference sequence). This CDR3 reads CASSLQGYSNQPQHF. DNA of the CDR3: TGTGCCAGCAGCTTACAGGGCTATAGCAATCAGCCCCAGCATTTT. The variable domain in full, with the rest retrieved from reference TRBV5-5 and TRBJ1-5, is DAGVTQSPTHLIKTRGQQVTLRCSPISGHKSVSWYQQVLGQGPQFIFQYYEKEERGRGNFPDRFSARQFPNYSSELNVNALLLGDSALYLCASSLQGYSNQPQHFGDGTRLSIL.

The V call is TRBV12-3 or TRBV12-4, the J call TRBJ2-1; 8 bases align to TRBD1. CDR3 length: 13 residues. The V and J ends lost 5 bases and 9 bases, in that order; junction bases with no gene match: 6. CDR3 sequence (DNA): TGTGCCAGCAGTGGTTACAGGGGGAGTGAGCAGTTCTTC. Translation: CASSGYRGSEQFF.

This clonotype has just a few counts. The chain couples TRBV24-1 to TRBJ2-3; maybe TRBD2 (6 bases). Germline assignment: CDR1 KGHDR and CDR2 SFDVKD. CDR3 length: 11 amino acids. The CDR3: CGGTLTDTQYF. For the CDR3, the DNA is TGTGGCGGGACCCTCACAGATACGCAGTATTTT.

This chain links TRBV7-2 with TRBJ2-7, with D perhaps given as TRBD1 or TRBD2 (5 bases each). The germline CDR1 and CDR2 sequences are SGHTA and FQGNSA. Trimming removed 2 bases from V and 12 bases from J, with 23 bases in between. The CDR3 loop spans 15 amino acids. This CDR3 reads CASSLTVGVIYKLYF. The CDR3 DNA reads TGTGCCAGCAGCTTAACGGTGGGGGTCATCTACAAGCTGTACTTC.

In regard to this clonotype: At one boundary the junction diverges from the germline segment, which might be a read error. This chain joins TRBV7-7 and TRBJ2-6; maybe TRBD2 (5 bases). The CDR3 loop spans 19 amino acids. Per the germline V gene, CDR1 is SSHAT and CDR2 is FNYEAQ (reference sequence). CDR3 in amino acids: CASSLNCEGLNQPANVLTF. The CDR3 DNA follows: TGTGCTAGCAGCTTAAACTGTGAGGGTCTTAATCAGCCCGCCAACGTCCTGACTTTC. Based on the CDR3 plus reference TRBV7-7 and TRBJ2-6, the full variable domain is GAGVSQSPRYKVTKRGQDVTLRCDPISSHATLYWYQQALGQGPEFLTYFNYEAQPDKSGLPSDRFSAERPEGSISTLTIQRTEQRDSAMYRCASSLNCEGLNQPANVLTFGAGSRLTVL.

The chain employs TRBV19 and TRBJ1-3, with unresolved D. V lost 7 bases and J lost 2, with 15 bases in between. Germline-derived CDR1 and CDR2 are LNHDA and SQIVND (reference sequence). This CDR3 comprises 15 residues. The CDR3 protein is CASTPQPETGNTIYF. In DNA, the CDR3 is TGTGCCAGTACCCCCCAGCCCGAAACTGGAAACACCATATATTTT.

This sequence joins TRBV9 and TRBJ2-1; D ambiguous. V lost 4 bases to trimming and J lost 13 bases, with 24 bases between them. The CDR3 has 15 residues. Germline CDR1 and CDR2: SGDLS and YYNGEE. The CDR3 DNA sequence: TGTGCCAGCAGCCACCTAGATACGCAGCATTTTGGCCAGTTCTTC. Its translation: CASSHLDTQHFGQFF.

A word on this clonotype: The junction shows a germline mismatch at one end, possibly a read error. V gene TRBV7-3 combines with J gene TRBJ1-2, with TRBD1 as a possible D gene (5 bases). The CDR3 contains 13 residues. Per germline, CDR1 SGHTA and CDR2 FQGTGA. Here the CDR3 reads CASSLGGAGTQSF. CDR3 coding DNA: TGTGCTAGCAGCTTAGGCGGGGCAGGTACGCAGTCCTTT.